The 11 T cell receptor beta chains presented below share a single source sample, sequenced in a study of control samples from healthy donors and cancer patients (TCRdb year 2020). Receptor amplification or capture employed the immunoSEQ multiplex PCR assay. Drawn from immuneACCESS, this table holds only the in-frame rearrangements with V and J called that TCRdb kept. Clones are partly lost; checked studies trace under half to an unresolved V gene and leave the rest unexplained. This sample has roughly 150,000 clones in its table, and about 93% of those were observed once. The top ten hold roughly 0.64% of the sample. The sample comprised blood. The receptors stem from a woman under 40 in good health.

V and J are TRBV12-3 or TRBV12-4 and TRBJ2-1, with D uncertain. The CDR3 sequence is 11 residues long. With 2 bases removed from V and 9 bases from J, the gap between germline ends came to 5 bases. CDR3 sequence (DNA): TGTGCCAGCAGTTTAAGGAGTGAGCAGTTCTTC. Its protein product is CASSLRSEQFF.

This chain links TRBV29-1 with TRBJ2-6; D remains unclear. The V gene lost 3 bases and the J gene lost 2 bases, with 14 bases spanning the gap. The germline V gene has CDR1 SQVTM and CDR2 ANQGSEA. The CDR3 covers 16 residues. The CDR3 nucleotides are TGCAGCGTTGAGGTTGCGCAGAGGCCTGGGGCCAACGTCCTGACTTTC. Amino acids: CSVEVAQRPGANVLTF.

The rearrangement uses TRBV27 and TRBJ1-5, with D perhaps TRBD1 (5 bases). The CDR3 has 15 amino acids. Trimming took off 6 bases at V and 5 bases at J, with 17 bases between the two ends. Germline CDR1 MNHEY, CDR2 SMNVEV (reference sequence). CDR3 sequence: CASRKGSRPHQPQHF. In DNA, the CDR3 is TGTGCCAGCAGGAAGGGGAGTAGGCCTCATCAGCCCCAGCATTTT.

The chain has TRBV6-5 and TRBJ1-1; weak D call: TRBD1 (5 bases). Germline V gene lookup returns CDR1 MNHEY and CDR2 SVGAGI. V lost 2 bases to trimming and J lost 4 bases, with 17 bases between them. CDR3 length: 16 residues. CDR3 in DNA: TGTGCCAGCAGTTACCAATCCTTTGTTGGGGGCACTGAAGCTTTCTTT. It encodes CASSYQSFVGGTEAFF.

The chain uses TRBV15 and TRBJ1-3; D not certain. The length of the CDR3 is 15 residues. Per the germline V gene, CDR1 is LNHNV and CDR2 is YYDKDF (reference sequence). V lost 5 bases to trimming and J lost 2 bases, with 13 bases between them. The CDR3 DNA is TGTGCCACCAGCCTGGAACTTTCGGCTGGAAACACCATATATTTT. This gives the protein CATSLELSAGNTIYF.

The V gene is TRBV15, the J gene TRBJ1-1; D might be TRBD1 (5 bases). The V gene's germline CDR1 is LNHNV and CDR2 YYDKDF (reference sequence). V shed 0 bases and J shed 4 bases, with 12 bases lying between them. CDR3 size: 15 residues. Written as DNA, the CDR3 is TGTGCCACCAGCAGAGATTCCCCCAGGGTCACTGAAGCTTTCTTT. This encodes CATSRDSPRVTEAFF.

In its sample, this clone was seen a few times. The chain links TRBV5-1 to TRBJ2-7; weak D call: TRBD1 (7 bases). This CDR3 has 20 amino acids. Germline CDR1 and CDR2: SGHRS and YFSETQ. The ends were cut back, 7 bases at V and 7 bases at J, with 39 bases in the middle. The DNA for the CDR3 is TGCGCCAGCTCGCCCCTAGGAGGGACAGCCCTCGCAACGGGAGTGAGGGAGCAGTACTTC. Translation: CASSPLGGTALATGVREQYF.

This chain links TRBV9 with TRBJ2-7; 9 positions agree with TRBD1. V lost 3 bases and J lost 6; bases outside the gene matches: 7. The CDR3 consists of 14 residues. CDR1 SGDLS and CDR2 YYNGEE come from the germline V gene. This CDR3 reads CASSDGTGIGEQYF. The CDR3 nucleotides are TGTGCCAGCAGCGATGGGACAGGGATCGGCGAGCAGTACTTC.

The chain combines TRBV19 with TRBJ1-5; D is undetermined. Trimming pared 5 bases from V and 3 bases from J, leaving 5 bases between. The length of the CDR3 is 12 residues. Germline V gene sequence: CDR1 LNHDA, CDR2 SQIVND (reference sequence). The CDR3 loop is CASSFFNQPQHF. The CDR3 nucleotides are TGTGCCAGTAGTTTCTTCAATCAGCCCCAGCATTTT.

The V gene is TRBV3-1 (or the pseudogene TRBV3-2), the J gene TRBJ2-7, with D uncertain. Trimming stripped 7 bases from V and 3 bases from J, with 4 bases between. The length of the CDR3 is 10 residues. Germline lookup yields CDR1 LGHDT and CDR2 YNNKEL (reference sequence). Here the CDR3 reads CASTRYEQYF. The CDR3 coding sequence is TGTGCCAGCACCCGCTACGAGCAGTACTTC.

CDR3 residues: CASSQEQGSGEQYF. The CDR3 coding sequence is TGCGCCAGCAGTCAGGAACAGGGTTCCGGCGAGCAGTACTTC. The gene calls are TRBV4-3 and TRBJ2-7; maybe TRBD1 (6 bases). V lost 6 bases to trimming and J lost 6 bases, with 18 bases between them. The germline gives CDR1 LGHNA, CDR2 YSLEER. This CDR3 spans 14 amino acids.